The source of this TCR beta chain is a study of blood T cell repertoires in COVID-19. Study as a whole: The cDNA or gDNA used as material had been derived from T cells, B-cell-depleted T cells, or PBMCs.

The V end was cut by 5 bases, the J end by 1 base, with 11 bases between. Per the germline V gene, CDR1 is SNHLY and CDR2 is FYNNEI. This CDR3 comprises 14 residues. Only in-frame clones appear in the TCRdb table, and some are missing; sequencing was by immunoSEQ multiplex PCR. The top ten hold 3.5% to 4% of the sample, which has a few hundred thousand clones, 65% to 90% seen once. The material sequenced was PBMCs or T cells enriched from blood (not recorded which). V gene TRBV2 combines with J gene TRBJ1-1; D not certain. The clonotype was recovered from a woman in her thirties or forties with acute COVID-19. The CDR3 spells CASSQTKRNTEAFF. In DNA form, the CDR3 reads TGTGCCAGCAGTCAGACTAAGAGGAACACTGAAGCTTTCTTT.